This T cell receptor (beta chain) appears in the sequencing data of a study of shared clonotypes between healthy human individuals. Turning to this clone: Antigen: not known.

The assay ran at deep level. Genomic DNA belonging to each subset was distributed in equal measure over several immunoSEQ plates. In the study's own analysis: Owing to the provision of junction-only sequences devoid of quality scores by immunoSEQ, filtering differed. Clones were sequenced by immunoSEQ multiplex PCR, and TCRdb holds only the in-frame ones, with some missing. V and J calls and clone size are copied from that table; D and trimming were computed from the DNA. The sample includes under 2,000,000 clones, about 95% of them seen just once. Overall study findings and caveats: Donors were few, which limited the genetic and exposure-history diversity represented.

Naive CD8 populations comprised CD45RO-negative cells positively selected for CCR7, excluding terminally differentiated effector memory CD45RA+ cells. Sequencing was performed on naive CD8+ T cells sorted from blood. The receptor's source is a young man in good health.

The CDR3 DNA follows: TGTGCCAGCAGTGAGACGTCGACAGGGTTCGCTAATGAAAAACTGTTTTTT. Its translation: CASSETSTGFANEKLFF. The genes are TRBV2 and TRBJ1-4; 7 bases align to TRBD1. The CDR3 length is 17 residues. V lost 3 bases to trimming and J lost 3 bases; unmatched junction nucleotides: 10. The germline gives CDR1 SNHLY, CDR2 FYNNEI.